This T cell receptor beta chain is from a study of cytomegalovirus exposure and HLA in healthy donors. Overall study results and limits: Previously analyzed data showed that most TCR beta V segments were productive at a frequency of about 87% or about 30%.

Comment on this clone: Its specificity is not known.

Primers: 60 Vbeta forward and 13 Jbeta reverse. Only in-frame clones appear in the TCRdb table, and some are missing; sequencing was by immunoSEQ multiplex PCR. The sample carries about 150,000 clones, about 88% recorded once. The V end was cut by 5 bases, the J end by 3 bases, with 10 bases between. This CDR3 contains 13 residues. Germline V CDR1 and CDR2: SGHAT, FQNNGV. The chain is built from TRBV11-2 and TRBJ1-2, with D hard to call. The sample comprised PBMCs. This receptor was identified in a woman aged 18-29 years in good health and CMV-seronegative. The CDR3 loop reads CASSPDMDYGYTF. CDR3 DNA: TGTGCCAGCAGCCCCGACATGGACTATGGCTACACCTTC.